This TCR beta chain was observed in a study of cytomegalovirus exposure and HLA in healthy donors. Libraries were prepared by immunoSEQ multiplex PCR; TCRdb keeps only in-frame clonotypes and omits some of them. The data show about 110,000 clones, about 88% seen once. A few counts support this clone. V dropped 4 bases and J dropped 6 bases, with 25 bases sitting between them. The V gene's germline CDR1 is SQVTM and CDR2 ANQGSEA. The CDR3 is 16 residues long. The TCR comes from a woman in her late teens or twenties in good health and CMV-seronegative. This chain joins TRBV29-1 and TRBJ2-7, with D perhaps matching TRBD2 (6 bases). Input material: PBMCs. In nucleotides, the CDR3 is TGCAGCGTTGTTGCCCACAGTTTAACAAGGGACTCCGAGCAGTACTTC. It encodes CSVVAHSLTRDSEQYF.